The entry below gives a single T cell receptor beta chain sequence along with its context. Trimming shortened V by 7 bases and J by 5 bases, and 20 bases separated the two germline ends. CDR1 SQVTM and CDR2 ANQGSEA come from the germline V gene. The CDR3 extends over 14 amino acids. The entry originates in a study of shared clonotypes between healthy human individuals. Recent vaccinations or acute infections were absent in the healthy HIV-negative adult donors. Sequenced by immunoSEQ multiplex PCR; TCRdb stores in-frame clones only, minus some. This table holds a few million clones, 90% to 95% found once.

V gene TRBV29-1 combines with J gene TRBJ2-5, with D perhaps matching TRBD1 or TRBD2 (6 bases each). The receptor was isolated from a young man in good health. Some clones in this sample may be carry-over from other donors' samples. Sequencing used naive CD4+ T cells from PBMCs. Subset in this sample: CD45RA+ positively selected. The CDR3 loop reads CSATEGGTVETQYF. The DNA for the CDR3 is TGCAGCGCCACAGAAGGGGGGACTGTTGAGACCCAGTACTTC.